These 12 T cell receptor beta chains were sequenced from one sample in a study of OX40 agonist ivuxolimab in advanced cancers. Libraries were prepared through the immunoSEQ multiplex PCR assay. Drawn from immuneACCESS, this table holds only the in-frame rearrangements with V and J called that TCRdb kept. Clones are partly lost; checked studies trace under half to an unresolved V gene and leave the rest unexplained. This sample holds about 80,000 clones; roughly 91% were observed only once. Jointly, the top ten make up over 0.2% of the sample. The sample here was CD4+ or CD8+ T cells sorted from blood, taken in a trial of the OX40 agonist ivuxolimab. The receptors were sampled from an adult with an advanced solid tumor such as melanoma, head and neck, liver or kidney cancer.

This clone occurred once. The chain uses TRBV5-4 and TRBJ2-1, with 10 bases aligning to TRBD2. CDR1 and CDR2 (germline): SGHNT, YYREEE (reference sequence). Trimming cost V 3 bases and J 1 base; bases outside gene matches: 7. This CDR3 region has 17 residues. The CDR3 protein is CASSSRTSGESYNEQFF. CDR3 nucleotides: TGTGCCAGCAGCTCCAGAACTAGCGGGGAATCCTACAATGAGCAGTTCTTC. The whole variable domain, filled in from reference TRBV5-4 and TRBJ2-1, reads ETGVTQSPTHLIKTRGQQVTLRCSSQSGHNTVSWYQQALGQGPQFIFQYYREEENGRGNFPPRFSGLQFPNYSSELNVNALELDDSALYLCASSSRTSGESYNEQFFGPGTRLTVL.

The chain has TRBV6-1 and TRBJ2-5; TRBD2 matches at 9 bases. CDR1 is MNHNS, CDR2 SASEGT, per germline. This CDR3 is built from 14 residues. V lost 4 bases, J lost 3 bases, and 3 bases stayed unmatched. The CDR3 loop is CASSGLAGKETQYF. CDR3 DNA sequence: TGTGCCAGCAGTGGGCTAGCGGGAAAAGAGACCCAGTACTTC.

This rearrangement joins TRBV6-1 to TRBJ2-7; 9 nucleotides match TRBD1. Trimming cost V 5 bases and J 2 bases; bases outside gene matches: 4. Germline assignment: CDR1 MNHNS and CDR2 SASEGT. The CDR3 extends over 14 amino acids. DNA for the CDR3: TGTGCCAGCAGTTCGGGGACAGGGACCTACGAGCAGTACTTC. It encodes CASSSGTGTYEQYF.

V usage is TRBV19 and J usage is TRBJ2-2, with D perhaps TRBD1 (5 bases). Germline V gene data show CDR1 as LNHDA and CDR2 as SQIVND (reference sequence). The CDR3 consists of 16 residues. V lost 3 bases and J 8 bases, leaving 19 bases between the germline ends. CDR3 residues: CASSMGPLYLEGELFF. CDR3 nucleotide sequence: TGTGCCAGTAGTATGGGGCCCCTTTACCTCGAGGGGGAGCTGTTTTTT.

V and J are TRBV7-2 and TRBJ2-3; possibly TRBD1 or TRBD2 for D (6 bases each). CDR1 and CDR2 (germline): SGHTA, FQGNSA. Trimming left V 5 bases short and J 2 bases short, with 17 bases between. CDR3 size: 16 residues. For the CDR3, the DNA is TGTGCCAGCAGCCCCTATGGGGGGCCGGTCACAGATACGCAGTATTTT. It specifies CASSPYGGPVTDTQYF.

The chain recombines TRBV15 with TRBJ2-7, with TRBD1 as a possible D gene (6 bases). Germline-derived CDR1 and CDR2 are LNHNV and YYDKDF (reference sequence). There are 16 residues in the CDR3. Trimming left V 0 bases short and J 2 bases short, with 14 bases between. The CDR3 DNA is TGTGCCACCAGCAGAGATTATCAGGGGCCTACCTACGAGCAGTACTTC. It codes for CATSRDYQGPTYEQYF.

The chain joins TRBV9 to TRBJ2-5; D gene ambiguous. The DNA end is a closer match to TRBJ2-7, so the J assignment may be wrong. The CDR3 sequence is 14 residues long. Germline CDR1 SGDLS, CDR2 YYNGEE. The CDR3 loop is CASSVAPHDYEQYF. The DNA for the CDR3 is TGTGCCAGCAGCGTAGCCCCCCATGATTACGAGCAGTACTTC.

The rearrangement uses TRBV10-2 and TRBJ2-1; a weak D match, TRBD2 (6 bases). This CDR3 region has 13 residues. Trimming left V 6 bases short and J 3 bases short, with 9 bases between. CDR1 is WSHSY and CDR2 is SAAADI in the germline V gene. The CDR3 loop is CASSWDFYNEQFF. The CDR3 DNA reads TGCGCCAGCAGCTGGGACTTCTACAATGAGCAGTTCTTC.

V and J are TRBV7-9 and TRBJ2-2; D may be TRBD1 (6 bases). CDR3 length: 15 amino acids. Trimming left V 7 bases short and J 2 bases short, with 14 bases between. CDR1 is SEHNR, CDR2 FQNEAQ, per germline (reference sequence). CDR3 DNA: TGTGCCAGCACCACGGCACAGGGTAACACCGGGGAGCTGTTTTTT. Amino acids: CASTTAQGNTGELFF.

The chain couples TRBV11-3 to TRBJ2-2; D possibly uses TRBD1 or TRBD2 (6 bases each). The CDR3 runs to 18 residues. V was shortened by 1 base and J by 0 bases, with 15 bases between the two germline ends. From germline, CDR1 is SGHNT and CDR2 YENEEA. The CDR3 coding sequence is TGTGCCAGCAGCTTAGTCAGGTGGGGGGACACGAACACCGGGGAGCTGTTTTTT. Its protein is CASSLVRWGDTNTGELFF.

This rearrangement joins TRBV5-1 to TRBJ1-1; D unclear. CDR1 and CDR2 from the germline V gene are SGHRS and YFSETQ. V lost 4 bases to trimming and J lost 5 bases, with 15 bases between them. The CDR3 totals 14 residues. CDR3: CASSLDRTGTEAFF. CDR3 in DNA: TGCGCCAGCAGCCTCGATCGGACGGGGACTGAAGCTTTCTTT.

The chain combines TRBV5-5 with TRBJ1-1; D unclear. The CDR3 totals 12 residues. V was shortened by 0 bases and J by 10 bases, with 10 bases between the two germline ends. CDR1 and CDR2 from the germline V gene are SGHKS and YYEKEE (reference sequence). The CDR3 coding sequence is TGTGCCAGCAGCTTGGGGGGTATGGGAGCTTTCTTT. It specifies CASSLGGMGAFF.